A single T cell receptor (beta chain) is shown here with its context. Germline V CDR1 and CDR2: SGDLS, YYNGEE. Trimming removed 4 bases from V and 3 bases from J, with 14 bases in between. The CDR3 extends over 15 amino acids. The record originates from a study of blood T cell repertoires in COVID-19. Looking at the study overall: Sites across the United States, Italy and Spain contributed samples from acute and convalescent COVID-19.

Produced via immunoSEQ multiplex PCR; TCRdb's table is partial and in-frame only. Among under 200,000 clones listed, approximately 80% were seen once. Material for sequencing was PBMCs or T cells enriched from blood (not recorded which). The sequence was collected from a man aged 45 to 65 who had recovered from COVID-19. This chain joins TRBV9 and TRBJ1-3, with D tentatively TRBD1 (6 bases). The CDR3 DNA reads TGTGCCAGCAGCCCACCCAGGGGACATGGAAACACCATATATTTT. This sequence encodes CASSPPRGHGNTIYF.